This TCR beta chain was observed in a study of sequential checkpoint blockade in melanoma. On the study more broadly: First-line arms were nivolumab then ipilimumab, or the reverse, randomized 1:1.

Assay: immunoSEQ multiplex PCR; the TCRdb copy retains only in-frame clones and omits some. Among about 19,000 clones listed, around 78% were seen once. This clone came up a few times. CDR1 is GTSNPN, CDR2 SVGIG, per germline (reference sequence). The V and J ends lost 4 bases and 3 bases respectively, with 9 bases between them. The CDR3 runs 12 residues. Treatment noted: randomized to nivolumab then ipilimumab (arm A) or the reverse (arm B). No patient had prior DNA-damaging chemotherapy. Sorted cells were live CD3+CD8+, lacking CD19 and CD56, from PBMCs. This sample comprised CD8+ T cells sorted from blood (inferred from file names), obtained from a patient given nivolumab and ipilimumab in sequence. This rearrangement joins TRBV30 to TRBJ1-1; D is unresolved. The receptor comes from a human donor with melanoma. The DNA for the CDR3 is TGTGCCTGGAACCGAGATTACACTGAAGCTTTCTTT. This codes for CAWNRDYTEAFF.